The 25 T cell receptor beta chains below all came from one sample that was sequenced in a study of blood T cell repertoires in COVID-19. TCRdb's table, derived via immunoSEQ multiplex PCR, lists solely in-frame clones and lacks some. The table includes more than 85,000 clones, approximately 86% detected once. Sequencing was performed on PBMCs or T cells enriched from blood (not recorded which). The receptors were sampled from a woman aged 50 to 60 who had recovered from COVID-19.

This sequence joins TRBV30 and TRBJ2-5; 9 nucleotides agree with TRBD2. Trimming at V came to 3 bases and at J to 1 base, leaving 6 bases not matched to a gene. The CDR3 sequence is 15 residues long. Germline V gene sequence: CDR1 GTSNPN, CDR2 SVGIG (reference sequence). The DNA for the CDR3 is TGTGCCTGGAGAGGTCTAGCGGGGTCCCAAGAGACCCAGTACTTC. Translating it yields CAWRGLAGSQETQYF.

The chain has TRBV14 and TRBJ2-5, with D perhaps matching TRBD1 (5 bases). The germline gives CDR1 SGHDN, CDR2 FVKESK. The V and J ends lost 0 bases and 2 bases respectively, with 13 bases between them. The CDR3 has 16 residues. The CDR3 DNA reads as TGTGCCAGCAGCCAAGATCAAGGGGTTAGGCAAGAGACCCAGTACTTC. Translating gives CASSQDQGVRQETQYF.

This clone was observed a few times. The chain is built from TRBV6-5 and TRBJ2-7; D might be TRBD1 (5 bases). V lost 0 bases to trimming and J lost 6 bases, with 18 bases between them. Germline CDR1 MNHEY, CDR2 SVGAGI. CDR3 length: 16 amino acids. CDR3 protein: CASSYSFVGAGLEQYF. The CDR3 DNA reads as TGTGCCAGCAGTTACTCGTTTGTTGGGGCCGGTCTCGAGCAGTACTTC.

CDR3 amino acids: CASSFNFYGYTF. Here the CDR3 DNA reads TGTGCCAGCAGTTTTAATTTCTATGGCTACACCTTC. V is TRBV28 and J is TRBJ1-2; D remains ambiguous. The CDR3 loop spans 12 amino acids. V shed 3 bases and J shed 4 bases, with 6 bases lying between them. The V gene's germline CDR1 is MDHEN and CDR2 SYDVKM.

This clone was recorded once. This chain links TRBV9 with TRBJ2-3, with 10 bases identical to TRBD2. Trimming cost V 3 bases and J 1 base; bases outside gene matches: 5. This CDR3 is 16 amino acids long. Germline-derived CDR1 and CDR2 are SGDLS and YYNGEE. Here the CDR3 DNA reads TGTGCCAGCAGCGGACGTCTAGCGGGGGGCACAGATACGCAGTATTTT. Translated, it gives CASSGRLAGGTDTQYF.

This clone was recorded only once. V and J are TRBV15 and TRBJ1-1, with D perhaps matching TRBD1 (6 bases). CDR1 LNHNV and CDR2 YYDKDF come from the germline V gene (reference sequence). Between the trimmed V and J ends, which lost 9 bases and 3 bases, there was a span of 14 bases. This CDR3 is built from 13 residues. This chain's CDR3 is CATATGLDTEAFF. The CDR3 DNA follows: TGTGCCACTGCTACAGGGTTGGACACTGAAGCTTTCTTT.

This chain joins TRBV27 and TRBJ2-7, with 10 bases fitting TRBD1. The CDR3 is made up of 17 amino acids. Trimming at V came to 5 bases and at J to 4 bases, leaving 14 bases not matched to a gene. In germline, CDR1 is MNHEY, CDR2 SMNVEV (reference sequence). In nucleotides, the CDR3 is TGTGCCAGCAGTCCCCCCCGCCGACAGGGGGCATCGTACGAGCAGTACTTC. Translating it yields CASSPPRRQGASYEQYF.

This clone has only a few counts. The chain has TRBV2 and TRBJ2-7, with 11 bases matching TRBD1. The germline gives CDR1 SNHLY, CDR2 FYNNEI. Trimming cost V 6 bases and J 3 bases; bases outside gene matches: 7. This CDR3 contains 15 residues. This chain's CDR3 is CASREGTGGYYEQYF. CDR3 DNA: TGTGCCAGCAGGGAGGGGACAGGGGGTTACTACGAGCAGTACTTC. Using reference TRBV2 and TRBJ2-7 for the parts outside the CDR3, the full variable domain is EPEVTQTPSHQVTQMGQEVILRCVPISNHLYFYWYRQILGQKVEFLVSFYNNEISEKSEIFDDQFSVERPDGSNFTLKIRSTKLEDSAMYFCASREGTGGYYEQYFGPGTRLTVT.

This chain joins TRBV28 and TRBJ1-2; D unresolved. The CDR3 runs 15 residues. Germline V gives CDR1 MDHEN, CDR2 SYDVKM. Trimming took off 5 bases at V and 4 bases at J, with 17 bases between the two ends. The chain's CDR3 is CASSPGREAAYGYTF. The CDR3 nucleotides are TGTGCCAGCAGTCCTGGGAGGGAGGCAGCCTATGGCTACACCTTC.

The genes are TRBV21-1 and TRBJ1-5; the table's D gene call, TRBD1, was not cross checked with the DNA. TRBV21-1 is a known pseudogene. The CDR3 has 17 residues. The CDR3 spells CASSKVYRVYSNQPQHF. As DNA, the CDR3 is TGTGCCAGCAGCAAAGTGTACAGGGTTTATAGCAATCAGCCCCAGCATTTT.

This clone turned up a few times. Other DNA sequences of this sample code for an identical CDR3. V usage is TRBV9 and J usage is TRBJ2-3; D ambiguous. The CDR3 extends over 13 amino acids. V was shortened by 0 bases and J by 6 bases, with 8 bases between the two germline ends. CDR1 and CDR2 from the germline V gene are SGDLS and YYNGEE. CDR3 sequence: CASSVDSPDTQYF. The CDR3 DNA reads TGTGCCAGCAGCGTAGATTCTCCGGATACGCAGTATTTT.

This chain links TRBV28 with TRBJ1-5; possible D gene TRBD1, 5 bases. The CDR3 has 13 residues. V gave up 5 bases and J gave up 6 bases, with 11 bases separating them. Germline CDR1 and CDR2: MDHEN and SYDVKM. The CDR3 protein is CASSTGLGQPQHF. CDR3 sequence (DNA): TGTGCCAGCAGTACAGGTTTAGGTCAGCCCCAGCATTTT.

The V call is TRBV28, the J call TRBJ2-1; 11 bases map to TRBD2. The germline V gene encodes CDR1 MDHEN and CDR2 SYDVKM. The CDR3 length is 15 residues. The trim removed 6 bases at V and 8 bases at J, leaving 9 bases unmatched. Here the CDR3 reads CASRVIAGGPYEQFF. Here the CDR3 DNA reads TGTGCCAGCAGGGTAATAGCGGGAGGGCCCTATGAGCAGTTCTTC.

The chain uses TRBV28 and TRBJ2-3; 7 bases match TRBD2. V lost 3 bases and J lost 3; bases outside the gene matches: 0. The V gene's germline CDR1 is MDHEN and CDR2 SYDVKM. The CDR3 totals 13 residues. The CDR3 DNA reads as TGTGCCAGCAGTTTCGGGGGGACAGATACGCAGTATTTT. Translation gives CASSFGGTDTQYF.

This CDR3 is CAITSGAPDTQYF. For the CDR3, the DNA is TGTGCCATCACTAGCGGGGCGCCAGATACGCAGTATTTT. The J gene is TRBJ2-3, the V gene TRBV10-3; 9 bases are shared with TRBD2. Looked up from germline, CDR1 is ENHRY and CDR2 is SYGVKD. The ends lost 7 bases at V and 4 bases at J; junction bases unmatched: 3. This CDR3 is built from 13 residues.

The chain is built from TRBV5-1 and TRBJ2-7; 10 bases are shared with TRBD2. V dropped 8 bases and J dropped 1; count of bases not matched to a gene: 6. There are 14 residues in the CDR3. From germline, CDR1 is SGHRS and CDR2 YFSETQ. CDR3 DNA sequence: TGCGCCAGTACCGGGACTAGCGCGTCCTACGAGCAGTACTTC. Residues: CASTGTSASYEQYF.

The chain recombines TRBV28 with TRBJ1-3; TRBD1 agrees at 11 bases. This CDR3 spans 19 amino acids. J was trimmed by 1 base and V by 4 bases; bases with no gene match: 12. The V gene's germline CDR1 is MDHEN and CDR2 SYDVKM. In DNA, the CDR3 is TGTGCCAGCAGTTCCTCCGGGACAGGGGGATTCTTATCTGGAAACACCATATATTTT. Translation: CASSSSGTGGFLSGNTIYF.

This chain uses TRBV28 with TRBJ1-5; 9 nucleotides line up with TRBD1. V shed 6 bases, J shed 0 bases, and the junction held 12 bases outside the gene matches. This CDR3 has 18 amino acids. CDR1 and CDR2 (germline): MDHEN, SYDVKM. The CDR3 DNA reads TGTGCCAGCAGCATGACAGGGGGAGCTTCCTATAGCAATCAGCCCCAGCATTTT. This translates into CASSMTGGASYSNQPQHF.

This clone was found a few times. The same CDR3 can be traced to other DNA sequences in this sample. This chain joins TRBV5-6 and TRBJ2-5; a possible D gene is TRBD2 (5 bases). V was cut by 1 base and J by 5 bases, with 9 bases left in between. The germline gives CDR1 SGHDT, CDR2 YYEEEE. This CDR3 has 13 residues. CDR3 nucleotides: TGTGCCAGCAGCTTGTTAGCGCGGGAGACCCAGTACTTC. This gives the protein CASSLLARETQYF.

The chain recombines TRBV20-1 with TRBJ2-1; 12 nucleotides agree with TRBD2. V shed 3 bases and J 2 bases; nucleotides not matched to a gene: 11. The CDR3 totals 18 residues. Looked up from germline, CDR1 is DFQATT and CDR2 is SNEGSKA (reference sequence). The CDR3 DNA reads as TGCAGTGCTAGTGGGACTAGCGGGTCGATAGGCCCCTACAATGAGCAGTTCTTC. Its translation is CSASGTSGSIGPYNEQFF.

The chain has TRBV5-1 and TRBJ1-2; tentative D call: TRBD1 (6 bases). V dropped 3 bases and J dropped 2 bases, with 17 bases sitting between them. This CDR3 comprises 16 residues. Germline V gene data show CDR1 as SGHRS and CDR2 as YFSETQ. The DNA for the CDR3 is TGCGCCAGCAGCTCACCAACCGGGACAATAAACTATGGCTACACCTTC. This encodes CASSSPTGTINYGYTF.

This chain links TRBV11-1 with TRBJ2-3; 9 nucleotides agree with TRBD1. Germline-derived CDR1 and CDR2 are SGHAT and FQDESV (reference sequence). The CDR3 has 16 residues. Trimming removed 5 bases from V and 3 bases from J; junction bases left unmatched: 9. CDR3 in amino acids: CASSLGTGKVTDTQYF. CDR3 DNA sequence: TGTGCCAGCAGCCTAGGGACAGGGAAAGTTACAGATACGCAGTATTTT. Drawing the rest from reference TRBV11-1 and TRBJ2-3, the complete variable domain is EAEVAQSPRYKITEKSQAVAFWCDPISGHATLYWYRQILGQGPELLVQFQDESVVDDSQLPKDRFSAERLKGVDSTLKIQPAELGDSAMYLCASSLGTGKVTDTQYFGPGTRLTVL.

The J gene is TRBJ2-5, the V gene TRBV12-3 or TRBV12-4, with 7 bases fitting TRBD2. The trim removed 10 bases at V and 3 bases at J, leaving 8 bases unmatched. The CDR3 consists of 13 residues. The chain's CDR3 is CATKAGLKETQYF. The CDR3, as DNA: TGTGCCACTAAAGCGGGGCTAAAAGAGACCCAGTACTTC.

The chain is built from TRBV6-5 and TRBJ1-2; the match to TRBD1 covers 7 bases. The length of the CDR3 is 12 residues. The ends lost 4 bases at V and 8 bases at J; junction bases unmatched: 4. Germline V CDR1 and CDR2: MNHEY, SVGAGI. In DNA, the CDR3 is TGTGCCAGCAGTTCGGACAGGAGAGGCTACACCTTC. Its protein product is CASSSDRRGYTF.

The genes are TRBV7-8 and TRBJ2-1; a possible D gene is TRBD2 (5 bases). V dropped 2 bases and J dropped 2 bases, with 10 bases sitting between them. The CDR3 consists of 15 residues. Germline CDR1 SGHVS, CDR2 FQNEAQ. CDR3 coding DNA: TGTGCCAGCAGCTTATATAGCGTAGCCTACAATGAGCAGTTCTTC. It encodes CASSLYSVAYNEQFF.